The 2 T cell receptor beta chains given below trace back to one sample, sequenced in a study of shared clonotypes between healthy human individuals. Data came from immunoSEQ multiplex PCR; TCRdb stores just in-frame clones and leaves some out. The sample shows hundreds of thousands of clones, 95% to 97% of them seen only once. Selected positively for CCR7 and CD45RO-negative, naive CD8 cells excluded terminally differentiated effector memory CD45RA+ cells. Sequencing was performed on naive CD8+ T cells sorted from blood. The receptors come from a woman aged 25 to 39 in good health.

The J gene is TRBJ1-1, the V gene TRBV28; D remains ambiguous. CDR1 and CDR2 from the germline V gene are MDHEN and SYDVKM. The CDR3 is 12 amino acids. The V end was cut by 5 bases, the J end by 3 bases, with 7 bases between. This CDR3 reads CASSGDYTEAFF. The CDR3 DNA is TGTGCCAGCAGTGGAGACTACACTGAAGCTTTCTTT.

The chain links TRBV2 to TRBJ2-7; 8 nucleotides line up with TRBD2. Trimming at V came to 5 bases and at J to 3 bases, leaving 15 bases not matched to a gene. CDR1 and CDR2 (germline): SNHLY, FYNNEI. The CDR3 consists of 17 residues. The CDR3 spells CASSPQGSGSGIYEQYF. The CDR3 DNA is TGTGCCAGCAGTCCCCAGGGGAGCGGGAGTGGGATCTACGAGCAGTACTTC.